This T cell receptor (beta chain) was recorded in a study of blood T cell repertoires in COVID-19. Study-level background: The origin of the acute and convalescent COVID-19 samples was the United States, Italy and Spain. PBMCs, B-cell-depleted T cells, or T cells provided the cDNA or gDNA that made up the material.

Study processing details: Nucleated cell counts were estimated from reference gene primer amplification. Here immunoSEQ multiplex PCR was the method, and the copy in TCRdb shows in-frame clones only, minus some. V, J and clone size reflect that table, while D and trimming were determined from the DNA. The repertoire consists of nearly 90,000 clones, with less than 80% occurring once and the leading ten covering 14%. CDR3 length: 13 residues. V gave up 5 bases and J gave up 6 bases, with 14 bases separating them. Germline lookup yields CDR1 SGHTA and CDR2 FQGNSA. The chain links TRBV7-2 to TRBJ2-7, with D tentatively TRBD1 (5 bases). The TCR was taken from a woman of 80 years or more with acute or convalescent COVID-19. The sample consisted of peripheral blood. CDR3 nucleotides: TGTGCCAGCAGCCTTAACCCTAGGGGCGAGCAGTACTTC. This encodes CASSLNPRGEQYF.